Listed below are T cell receptor beta chains from one sample, sequenced in a study of Ad26.COV2.S vaccination and SARS-CoV-2 variants. Assay used: immunoSEQ multiplex PCR; TCRdb lists only in-frame clones, some missing. This table holds 430,000 or so clones, approximately 90% found once. The sample consisted of peripheral blood, taken in a trial of Ad26.COV2.S vaccine versus placebo. The receptors here all came from a person aged 18-65 years who received the Ad26.COV2.S COVID-19 vaccine or a placebo. The CDR3 runs from the conserved cysteine through the conserved F or W. The order of the fields is clone size, D gene, J gene, V gene, CDR3 DNA, CDR3 protein. A D gene is named only where the DNA matches it firmly. The size entry is marked missing in some rows and otherwise reads once, few, many or a size class.

. . TRBJ1-1 TRBV5-1 TGCGCCAGCAGCTTCCAACAGGTGGGGACTGAAGCTTTCTTT CASSFQQVGTEAFF
once TRBD2 TRBJ2-2 TRBV7-3 TGTGCCAGCAGCTCCCCGGAGGTAGCGGGGGAAACCGGGGAGCTGTTTTTT CASSSPEVAGETGELFF
. . TRBJ2-5 TRBV6-2/TRBV6-3 TGTGCCAGCAGTTACACCCGGGTCCAAGAGACCCAGTACTTC CASSYTRVQETQYF
. TRBD2 TRBJ2-7 TRBV5-4 TGTGCCAGCAGGGGAGCGGGGCGCCACCCCGACGAGCAGTACTTC CASRGAGRHPDEQYF
. TRBD2 TRBJ2-1 TRBV19 TGTGCCAGTAGTAGTACTAGCGGAAGGGGCTACAATGAGCAGTTCTTC CASSSTSGRGYNEQFF
. . TRBJ1-4 TRBV5-1 TGCGCCAGCAGCTTAGGTGCGCTTGAAAAACTGTTTTTT CASSLGALEKLFF
. TRBD2 TRBJ2-3 TRBV7-6 TGTGCCAGCAGCTTAACCGTCGGGAGGGGGACAGATACGCAGTATTTT CASSLTVGRGTDTQYF
. . TRBJ1-2 TRBV12-3/TRBV12-4 TGTGCCATCCATCGGATGGGCTACACCTTC CAIHRMGYTF
. . TRBJ2-7 TRBV9 TGTGCCAGCAGCGTAGACCAAAGCCCTTACTACGAGCAGTACTTC CASSVDQSPYYEQYF
few TRBD1 TRBJ2-7 TRBV7-8 TGTGCCAGCAGCTTCCCAGGGGGCGGAATCTACGAGCAGTACTTC CASSFPGGGIYEQYF
. . TRBJ2-1 TRBV19 TGTGCCAGTAGTATCAAGTACTCCTACAATGAGCAGTTCTTC CASSIKYSYNEQFF
. . TRBJ1-4 TRBV4-2 TGTGCCAGCAGCCCGGCTTCTAATGAAAAACTGTTTTTT CASSPASNEKLFF
. . TRBJ1-2 TRBV2 TGTGCCAGCAGCACCGGGCCTAGGTATGGCTACACCTTC CASSTGPRYGYTF
. TRBD2 TRBJ2-7 TRBV27 TGTGCCAGCAGGCCCAGCGGGAGGGTTTACGAGCAGTACTTC CASRPSGRVYEQYF
. TRBD1 TRBJ1-1 TRBV30 TGTGCCTGGAGGGGCCTAAGACAGGGGAACACTGAAGCTTTCTTT CAWRGLRQGNTEAFF
. . TRBJ2-3 TRBV3-1/TRBV3-2 TGTGCCAGCAGCCAAGCTCGGGGAGCGGGAGATACGCAGTATTTT CASSQARGAGDTQYF
. . TRBJ2-7 TRBV18 TGTGCCAGCTCACCAACATCGCACGAGCAGTACTTC CASSPTSHEQYF
. TRBD2 TRBJ2-3 TRBV5-5 TGTGCCAGCAATCCCCCTAGCGGGAGGGGGGATACGCAGTATTTT CASNPPSGRGDTQYF
. . TRBJ2-3 TRBV5-1 TGCGCCAGCAGCTTGCCTACCGCTAGCACAGATACGCAGTATTTT CASSLPTASTDTQYF
. . TRBJ1-2 TRBV5-4 TGTGCCAGCAGCTCCCAGACACTGAACTATGGCTACACCTTC CASSSQTLNYGYTF
once TRBD1 TRBJ1-5 TRBV7-2 TGTGCCAGCAGTCGGACAGGGTTCAGACAGCCCCAGCATTTT CASSRTGFRQPQHF
. TRBD1 TRBJ1-2 TRBV28 TGTGCCAGCAGCACAGGGGGCTATGGCTACACCTTC CASSTGGYGYTF
. . TRBJ2-7 TRBV2 TGTGCCAGCAGTGAAGGGGCAGGTGGCTACGAGCAGTACTTC CASSEGAGGYEQYF
. . TRBJ2-6 TRBV5-1 TGCGCCAGCAGCCCCGGACGGAACTCTGGGGCCAACGTCCTGACTTTC CASSPGRNSGANVLTF
. TRBD1 TRBJ1-1 TRBV5-1 TGCGCCAGCAGGGACAGGGACTCGATGAACACTGAAGCTTTCTTT CASRDRDSMNTEAFF
few . TRBJ1-3 TRBV2 TGTGCCAGGGGGGGCTCAACGAGCTCTGGAAACACCATATATTTT CARGGSTSSGNTIYF
. TRBD1 TRBJ1-1 TRBV6-5 TGTGCCAGCAGTAGTGGACAGGGATTGAGTGAAGCTTTCTTT CASSSGQGLSEAFF
. . TRBJ2-7 TRBV9 TGTGCCAGCAGCCCGGAATCTGGGGTGCGCGAGCAGTACTTC CASSPESGVREQYF
. TRBD2 TRBJ2-1 TRBV5-1 TGCGCCAGCAGCTTGACCCTAGCGGGAGTCAATGAGCAGTTCTTC CASSLTLAGVNEQFF
. . TRBJ1-3 TRBV28 TGTGCCAGCAGTTTGATGGTCTCTGGAAACACCATATATTTT CASSLMVSGNTIYF
. TRBD1 TRBJ1-3 TRBV28 TGTGCCAGCAGCCGCGAAGGGGGCGCCTCTGGAAACACCATATATTTT CASSREGGASGNTIYF
. . TRBJ1-1 TRBV28 TGTGCCAGCGAAACCATAGGGGGGCAGGGGAACACTGAAGCTTTCTTT CASETIGGQGNTEAFF
. . TRBJ2-3 TRBV5-6 TGTGCCAGCAGCTTGGCGCTAGTAGCAGATACGCAGTATTTT CASSLALVADTQYF
. . TRBJ1-1 TRBV5-4 TGTGCCAGCAGCTTAGGACAGAAGTCTGAAGCTTTCTTT CASSLGQKSEAFF
. TRBD1 TRBJ2-3 TRBV15 TGTGCCACCAGCAGAAAACGACAGGGTAGTTCCACAGATACGCAGTATTTT CATSRKRQGSSTDTQYF
. TRBD2 TRBJ2-7 TRBV3-1/TRBV3-2 TGTGCCAGCAGCCAAGAGTTAGCGGGTACCTACGAGCAGTACTTC CASSQELAGTYEQYF
. . TRBJ1-1 TRBV19 TGTGCCAGTAGGGCAAACGCTGAAGCTTTCTTT CASRANAEAFF
. . TRBJ1-5 TRBV7-2 TGTGCCAGCAGCTTCGGATATAGCAATCAGCCCCAGCATTTT CASSFGYSNQPQHF
. TRBD1 TRBJ1-6 TRBV2 TGTGCCAGCAGACCGGGACAGCATAATTCACCCCTCCACTTT CASRPGQHNSPLHF
. . TRBJ2-5 TRBV14 TGTGCCAGCAGCCAGCTGATCCAAGAGACCCAGTACTTC CASSQLIQETQYF
. TRBD1 TRBJ1-2 TRBV7-9 TGTGCCAGCAGCTCCACCCCGGACAGGGCCAACTATGGCTACACCTTC CASSSTPDRANYGYTF
. . TRBJ2-1 TRBV4-1 TGCGCCAGCAGCCAAGAAAGGCAGGGCAATGAGCAGTTCTTC CASSQERQGNEQFF
once . TRBJ2-7 TRBV28 TGTGCCAGCAGCACCTCTTATGGCGAGCAGTACTTC CASSTSYGEQYF
. . TRBJ1-1 TRBV5-1 TGCGCCAGCAGCTTGGATCAGAACACTGAAGCTTTCTTT CASSLDQNTEAFF
. TRBD1 TRBJ1-3 TRBV18 TGTGCCAGCTCGCCGACAGGGGGTTCTGGAAACACCATATATTTT CASSPTGGSGNTIYF
. . TRBJ2-7 TRBV7-2 TGTGCCAGCAGCCCGCGGGGAGAAAACTCCTACGAGCAGTACTTC CASSPRGENSYEQYF
. . TRBJ2-1 TRBV6-2/TRBV6-3 TGTGCCAGCAGTTTTGGAACTAGTTTCAACAATGAGCAGTTCTTC CASSFGTSFNNEQFF
. . TRBJ2-3 TRBV6-6 TGTGCCAGCAGCCCATACCAGGGGACAGATACGCAGTATTTT CASSPYQGTDTQYF
once . TRBJ2-7 TRBV28 TGTGCCAGCAGCTTGGGTGGGTCATCCTACGAGCAGTACTTC CASSLGGSSYEQYF